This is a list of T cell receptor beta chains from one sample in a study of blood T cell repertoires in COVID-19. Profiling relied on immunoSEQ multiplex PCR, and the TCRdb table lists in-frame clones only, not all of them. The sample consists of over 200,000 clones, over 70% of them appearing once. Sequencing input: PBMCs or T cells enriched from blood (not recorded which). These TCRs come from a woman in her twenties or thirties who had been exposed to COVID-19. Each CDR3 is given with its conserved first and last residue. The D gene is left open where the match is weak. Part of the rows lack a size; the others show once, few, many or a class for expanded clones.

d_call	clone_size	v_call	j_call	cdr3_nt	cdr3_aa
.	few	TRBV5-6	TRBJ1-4	TGTGCCAGCAGCTTTTCGGGAACCGGAGGTGAAAAACTGTTTTTT	CASSFSGTGGEKLFF
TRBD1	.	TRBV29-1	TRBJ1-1	TGCAGCGTTGCCCCGACAGGGGGAGAAGGATGGCGCACTGAAGCTTTCTTT	CSVAPTGGEGWRTEAFF
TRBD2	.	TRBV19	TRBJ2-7	TGTGCCAGTAAACTAGCGGACTCCTACGAGCAGTACTTC	CASKLADSYEQYF
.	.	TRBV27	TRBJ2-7	TGTGCCAGCAGTTTTAGCCACTCCTACGAGCAGTACTTC	CASSFSHSYEQYF
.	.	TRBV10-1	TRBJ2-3	TGCGCCAGCAGTGACCCCACAGAGTATACGCAGTATTTT	CASSDPTEYTQYF
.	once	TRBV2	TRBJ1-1	TGTGCCAGCAGTGAAAGGGGGAACACTGAAGCTTTCTTT	CASSERGNTEAFF
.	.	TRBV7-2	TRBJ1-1	TGTGCCAGCAGCGCGGACAGCGGAAAGAACACTGAAGCTTTCTTT	CASSADSGKNTEAFF
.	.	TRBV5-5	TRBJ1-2	TGTGCCAGCAGCTTGGCCGGGACACGGTCCTCCTCCTATGGCTACACCTTC	CASSLAGTRSSSYGYTF
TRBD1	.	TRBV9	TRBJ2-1	TGTGCCAGCAGCGTAGCCTTACCAGGGACAGGCTACGATGAGCAGTTCTTC	CASSVALPGTGYDEQFF
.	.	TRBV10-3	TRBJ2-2	TGTGCCATCAGTGAGCCGCAGGTAGCCGGGGAGCTGTTTTTT	CAISEPQVAGELFF
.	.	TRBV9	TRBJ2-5	TGTGCCAGCAGCCCAGGAGAGCGGCGAGAGACCCAGTACTTC	CASSPGERRETQYF
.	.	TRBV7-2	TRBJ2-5	TGTGCCAGCAAGGCGAGCCTAGGTTGGCAGACCCAGTACTTC	CASKASLGWQTQYF
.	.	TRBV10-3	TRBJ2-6	TGTGCCGCCAACTTGGGGGGTCCAGGGACCGTCCTGACTTTC	CAANLGGPGTVLTF
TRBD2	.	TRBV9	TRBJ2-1	TGTGCCAGCAGCGCTAAGTCGGGGGGAGCTGAGCAGTTCTTC	CASSAKSGGAEQFF
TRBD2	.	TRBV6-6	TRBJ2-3	TGTGCCAGCAGTTACAAGCGGGGGAGCACAGATACGCAGTATTTT	CASSYKRGSTDTQYF